Below, 17 T cell receptor beta chains from the same sample are listed, as sequenced in a study of beta chain features in type 1 diabetes. Study results and limitations: Type 1 diabetes patients showed a moderate but significant shortening of TCRB CDR3s in all four CD4+ subsets.

No antigen has been identified for these receptors. As every portion of the isolated RNA was reverse transcribed, the sequencing read expressed TCRB transcripts. Profiled with immunoSEQ multiplex PCR; TCRdb holds only in-frame clones, not every one. The table records roughly 180,000 clones, approximately 8.1% of them present only once. Sequencing was performed on central memory CD4+ T cells from blood. The receptors shown here come from a woman in her 40s with type 1 diabetes.

The rearrangement links TRBV5-4 to TRBJ2-7; 8 nucleotides match TRBD1. Germline V lookup: CDR1 SGHNT, CDR2 YYREEE (reference sequence). The CDR3 contains 14 residues. V was pared by 4 bases and J by 5 bases, with 8 bases of the junction left unmatched. CDR3 DNA sequence: TGTGCCAGCAGCCCGGGGACAGGTTTCAACGAGCAGTACTTC. Encoded protein: CASSPGTGFNEQYF.

The chain carries TRBV27 and TRBJ2-1; D may be TRBD1 (7 bases). Trimming shortened V by 6 bases and J by 0 bases, and 12 bases separated the two germline ends. Germline CDR1 is MNHEY and CDR2 is SMNVEV (reference sequence). This CDR3 is 15 amino acids long. The CDR3 region is CASRGGQISYNEQFF. The CDR3 DNA is TGTGCCAGCAGGGGGGGACAGATCTCCTACAATGAGCAGTTCTTC.

The table lists this clone with a few counts. V gene TRBV9 combines with J gene TRBJ1-6; D perhaps matches TRBD1 (5 bases). This CDR3 comprises 16 residues. The germline V and J ends were trimmed by 0 bases and 5 bases, with 12 bases remaining between them. CDR1 is SGDLS, CDR2 YYNGEE, per germline. For the CDR3, the DNA is TGTGCCAGCAGCGTAGAGGCAGGGAGGAATAATTCACCCCTCCACTTT. Protein sequence: CASSVEAGRNNSPLHF. The whole variable domain, filled in from reference TRBV9 and TRBJ1-6, reads DSGVTQTPKHLITATGQRVTLRCSPRSGDLSVYWYQQSLDQGLQFLIQYYNGEERAKGNILERFSAQQFPDLHSELNLSSLELGDSALYFCASSVEAGRNNSPLHFGNGTRLTVT.

V usage is TRBV28 and J usage is TRBJ2-7, with 9 bases fitting TRBD1. CDR1 and CDR2 (germline): MDHEN, SYDVKM. Trimming removed 6 bases from V and 1 base from J; junction bases left unmatched: 4. The CDR3 covers 14 residues. CDR3 amino acids: CASRDRGRSYEQYF. Written as DNA, the CDR3 is TGTGCCAGCAGGGACAGGGGCCGGTCCTACGAGCAGTACTTC.

This clone was seen a few times. The V and J genes are TRBV5-1 and TRBJ2-1; D is possibly TRBD2 (6 bases). CDR1 is SGHRS, CDR2 YFSETQ, per germline. The ends were cut back, 2 bases at V and 0 bases at J, with 15 bases in the middle. This CDR3 is 17 amino acids long. As DNA, the CDR3 is TGCGCCAGCAGCTTCCTCGTTGCGGGGAGCTCCTACAATGAGCAGTTCTTC. Translated, it gives CASSFLVAGSSYNEQFF.

This chain uses TRBV7-2 with TRBJ2-5; tentatively, D is TRBD2 (7 bases). Germline CDR1 reads SGHTA; CDR2 reads FQGNSA. This CDR3 has 15 amino acids. V shed 2 bases and J shed 3 bases, with 13 bases lying between them. The CDR3 protein is CASSLMGGRKETQYF. The CDR3 nucleotides are TGTGCCAGCAGCTTAATGGGGGGGCGAAAAGAGACCCAGTACTTC. Full variable domain (rest looked up from reference TRBV7-2 and TRBJ2-5): GAGVSQSPSNKVTEKGKDVELRCDPISGHTALYWYRQSLGQGLEFLIYFQGNSAPDKSGLPSDRFSAERTGGSVSTLTIQRTQQEDSAVYLCASSLMGGRKETQYFGPGTRLLVL.

This clone has a handful of counts. The genes are TRBV19 and TRBJ2-7, with D perhaps matching TRBD2 (5 bases). The CDR3 runs to 14 residues. Trimming pared 3 bases from V and 0 bases from J, leaving 9 bases between. Germline V gene data show CDR1 as LNHDA and CDR2 as SQIVND (reference sequence). The CDR3 sequence: CASSIRGFSYEQYF. For the CDR3, the DNA is TGTGCCAGTAGTATTCGAGGGTTCTCCTACGAGCAGTACTTC.

This clone was observed a few times. At the DNA level, this CDR3 is encoded by other sequences in the same sample as well. V is TRBV7-2 and J is TRBJ1-5; 8 bases agree with TRBD1. The length of the CDR3 is 14 residues. V lost 4 bases and J lost 7; bases outside the gene matches: 6. Germline assignment: CDR1 SGHTA and CDR2 FQGNSA. CDR3 in DNA: TGTGCCAGCAGCTCGCAGGGGGCAGGACAGCCCCAGCATTTT. It is translated as CASSSQGAGQPQHF.

A few counts support this clone. J is TRBJ2-7 and V is TRBV11-2; D not certain. Looked up from germline, CDR1 is SGHAT and CDR2 is FQNNGV. The ends were cut back, 5 bases at V and 2 bases at J, with 10 bases in the middle. CDR3 size: 13 residues. CDR3 bases: TGTGCCAGCAGCCGATCAGTGCCCTACGAGCAGTACTTC. It codes for CASSRSVPYEQYF.

The chain links TRBV29-1 to TRBJ1-2, with D possibly matching TRBD1 (5 bases). Germline V gene lookup returns CDR1 SQVTM and CDR2 ANQGSEA. The CDR3 covers 14 residues. V was cut by 5 bases and J by 0 bases, with 13 bases left in between. DNA of the CDR3: TGCAGCGTTTCTACGACAGAGTCTAACTATGGCTACACCTTC. Translation: CSVSTTESNYGYTF.

This clone has more than one count but fewer than ten. The chain links TRBV4-3 to TRBJ2-7, with 7 positions matching TRBD2. Trimming cost V 0 bases and J 1 base; bases outside gene matches: 6. Germline lookup yields CDR1 LGHNA and CDR2 YSLEER. The CDR3 spans 16 residues. The CDR3 spells CASSQDQRGGSYEQYF. As DNA, the CDR3 is TGCGCCAGCAGCCAAGACCAGCGGGGTGGGTCCTACGAGCAGTACTTC.

The chain combines TRBV7-3 with TRBJ2-3, with D perhaps matching TRBD2 (6 bases). The CDR3 length is 14 residues. The V gene's germline CDR1 is SGHTA and CDR2 FQGTGA. With 5 bases removed from V and 1 base from J, the gap between germline ends came to 10 bases. CDR3 sequence (DNA): TGTGCCAGCAGCCCGATAGCGGGCACAGATACGCAGTATTTT. It specifies CASSPIAGTDTQYF.

This clone was recorded a few times. V and J are TRBV4-3 and TRBJ1-2; the D is unclear. The CDR3 is 15 amino acids. Trimming left V 0 bases short and J 3 bases short, with 11 bases between. CDR1 is LGHNA, CDR2 YSLEER, per germline. The CDR3: CASSQERGSYYGYTF. In nucleotides, the CDR3 is TGCGCCAGCAGCCAAGAGAGAGGTAGTTACTATGGCTACACCTTC.

This clone was seen a few times. DNA of the CDR3: TGTGCCAGCAGCTCCGCCCCCCAGGGGAACACTGAAGCTTTCTTT. Protein sequence: CASSSAPQGNTEAFF. The chain carries TRBV5-8 and TRBJ1-1, with D tentatively TRBD1 (5 bases). CDR3 size: 15 residues. Trimming removed 3 bases at V and 1 base at J, with 13 bases between. Germline V gene data show CDR1 as SGHTS and CDR2 as YDEGEE.

The chain couples TRBV18 to TRBJ2-2; D is perhaps TRBD2 (5 bases). From germline, CDR1 is KGHSH and CDR2 LQKENI. CDR3 size: 14 residues. Deletions cut 5 bases from V and 4 bases from J, with 11 bases between. In nucleotides, the CDR3 is TGTGCCAGCTCATCTACTAGAATCACCGGGGAGCTGTTTTTT. Amino acid sequence: CASSSTRITGELFF. Variable domain in full (rest from reference TRBV18 and TRBJ2-2): NAGVMQNPRHLVRRRGQEARLRCSPMKGHSHVYWYRQLPEEGLKFMVYLQKENIIDESGMPKERFSAEFPKEGPSILRIQQVVRGDSAAYFCASSSTRITGELFFGEGSRLTVL.

The rearrangement links TRBV7-8 to TRBJ2-5, with D uncertain. The CDR3 runs 14 residues. V was trimmed by 7 bases and J by 4 bases, leaving 16 bases between them. The V gene's germline CDR1 is SGHVS and CDR2 FQNEAQ. CDR3 coding DNA: TGTGCCAGCACCCGATCTGGGCCCCCAGAGACCCAGTACTTC. Translated, it gives CASTRSGPPETQYF.

This clone was counted between two and nine times. This chain uses TRBV7-9 with TRBJ2-4, with D possibly TRBD2 on 5 matching bases. CDR1 and CDR2 (germline): SEHNR, FQNEAQ (reference sequence). Trimming removed 5 bases at V and 9 bases at J, with 8 bases between. CDR3 length equals 11 residues. CDR3: CASSGEGIQYF. DNA of the CDR3: TGTGCCAGCAGCGGTGAGGGCATTCAGTACTTC.